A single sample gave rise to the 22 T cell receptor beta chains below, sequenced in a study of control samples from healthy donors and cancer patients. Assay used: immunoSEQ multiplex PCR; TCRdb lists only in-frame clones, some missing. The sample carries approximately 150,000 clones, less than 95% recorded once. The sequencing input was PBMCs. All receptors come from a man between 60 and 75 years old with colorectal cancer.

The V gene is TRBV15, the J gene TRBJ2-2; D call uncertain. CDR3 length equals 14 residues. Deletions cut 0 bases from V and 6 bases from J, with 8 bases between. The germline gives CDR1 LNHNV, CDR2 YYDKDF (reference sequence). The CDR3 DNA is TGTGCCACCAGCAGAGAAAGCCTCTCCGGGGAGCTGTTTTTT. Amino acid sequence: CATSRESLSGELFF.

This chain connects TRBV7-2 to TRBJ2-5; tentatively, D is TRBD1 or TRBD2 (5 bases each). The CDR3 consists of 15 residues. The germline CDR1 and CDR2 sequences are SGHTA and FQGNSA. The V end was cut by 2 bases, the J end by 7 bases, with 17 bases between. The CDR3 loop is CASSLTSGPTATQYF. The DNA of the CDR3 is TGTGCCAGCAGCTTAACTTCGGGACCAACCGCGACCCAGTACTTC.

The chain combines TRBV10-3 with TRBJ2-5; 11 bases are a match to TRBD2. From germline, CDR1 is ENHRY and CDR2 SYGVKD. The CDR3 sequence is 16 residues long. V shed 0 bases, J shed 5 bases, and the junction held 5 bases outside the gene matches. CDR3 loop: CAISESAGLAGETQYF. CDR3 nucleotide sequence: TGTGCCATCAGTGAGTCGGCAGGACTAGCGGGTGAGACCCAGTACTTC.

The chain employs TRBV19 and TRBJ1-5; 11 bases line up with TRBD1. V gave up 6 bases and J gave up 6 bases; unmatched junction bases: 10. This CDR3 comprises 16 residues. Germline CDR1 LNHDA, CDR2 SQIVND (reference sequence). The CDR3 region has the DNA TGTGCCAGTAGCCGTTCGGGGACAGGGGGTGGTCAGCCCCAGCATTTT. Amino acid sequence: CASSRSGTGGGQPQHF.

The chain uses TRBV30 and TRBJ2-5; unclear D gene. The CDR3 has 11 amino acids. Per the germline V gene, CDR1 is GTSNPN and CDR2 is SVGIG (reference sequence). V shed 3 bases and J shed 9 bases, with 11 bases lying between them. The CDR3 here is CAWRMGTAQYF. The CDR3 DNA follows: TGTGCCTGGAGGATGGGAACCGCCCAGTACTTC.

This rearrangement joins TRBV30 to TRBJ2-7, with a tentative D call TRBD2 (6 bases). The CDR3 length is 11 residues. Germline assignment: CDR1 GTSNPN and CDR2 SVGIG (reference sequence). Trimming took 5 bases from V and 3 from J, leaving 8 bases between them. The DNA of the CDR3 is TGTGCCTGGGGGGGGAACTACGAGCAGTACTTC. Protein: CAWGGNYEQYF.

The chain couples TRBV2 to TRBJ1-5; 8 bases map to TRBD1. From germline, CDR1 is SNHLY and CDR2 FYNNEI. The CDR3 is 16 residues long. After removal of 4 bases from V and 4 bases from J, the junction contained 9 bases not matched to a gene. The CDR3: CASSGTGIEKNQPQHF. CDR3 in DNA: TGTGCCAGCAGTGGGACAGGGATTGAAAAGAATCAGCCCCAGCATTTT. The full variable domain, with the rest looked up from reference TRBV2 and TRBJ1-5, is EPEVTQTPSHQVTQMGQEVILRCVPISNHLYFYWYRQILGQKVEFLVSFYNNEISEKSEIFDDQFSVERPDGSNFTLKIRSTKLEDSAMYFCASSGTGIEKNQPQHFGDGTRLSIL.

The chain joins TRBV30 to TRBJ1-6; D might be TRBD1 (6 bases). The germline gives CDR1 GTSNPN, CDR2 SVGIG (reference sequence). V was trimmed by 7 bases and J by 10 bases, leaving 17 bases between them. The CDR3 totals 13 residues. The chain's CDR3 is CASGAGQGSPLHF. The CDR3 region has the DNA TGTGCCTCGGGGGCAGGGCAGGGCTCACCCCTCCACTTT.

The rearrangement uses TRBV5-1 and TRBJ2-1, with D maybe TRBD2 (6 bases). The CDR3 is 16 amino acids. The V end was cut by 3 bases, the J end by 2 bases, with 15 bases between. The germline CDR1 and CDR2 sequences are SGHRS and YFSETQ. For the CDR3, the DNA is TGCGCCAGCAGCTACGACTCCGGGACTGCCTACAATGAGCAGTTCTTC. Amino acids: CASSYDSGTAYNEQFF.

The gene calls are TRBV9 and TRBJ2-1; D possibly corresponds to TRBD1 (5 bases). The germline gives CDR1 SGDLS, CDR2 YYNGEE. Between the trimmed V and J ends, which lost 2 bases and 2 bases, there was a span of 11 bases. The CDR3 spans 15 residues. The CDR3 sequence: CASSVLGEAYNEQFF. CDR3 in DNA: TGTGCCAGCAGCGTTCTAGGGGAAGCCTACAATGAGCAGTTCTTC.

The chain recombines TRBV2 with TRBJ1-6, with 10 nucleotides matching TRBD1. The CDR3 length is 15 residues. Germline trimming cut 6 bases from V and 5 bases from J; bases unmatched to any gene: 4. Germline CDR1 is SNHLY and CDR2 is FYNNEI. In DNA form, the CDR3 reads TGTGCCAGCAGCCGCGGACAGGGGGATAATTCACCCCTCCACTTT. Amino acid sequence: CASSRGQGDNSPLHF.

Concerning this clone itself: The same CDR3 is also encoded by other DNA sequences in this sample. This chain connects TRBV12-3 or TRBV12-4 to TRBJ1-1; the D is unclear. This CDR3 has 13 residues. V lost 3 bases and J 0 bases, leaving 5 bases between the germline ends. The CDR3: CASSLQMNTEAFF. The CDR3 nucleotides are TGTGCCAGCAGTTTGCAGATGAACACTGAAGCTTTCTTT.

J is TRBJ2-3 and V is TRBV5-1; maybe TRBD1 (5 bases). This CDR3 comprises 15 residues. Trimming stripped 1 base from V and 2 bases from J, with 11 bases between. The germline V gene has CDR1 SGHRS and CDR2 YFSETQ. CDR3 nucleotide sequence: TGCGCCAGCAGCTTGAAACAGGTAACCACAGATACGCAGTATTTT. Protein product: CASSLKQVTTDTQYF.

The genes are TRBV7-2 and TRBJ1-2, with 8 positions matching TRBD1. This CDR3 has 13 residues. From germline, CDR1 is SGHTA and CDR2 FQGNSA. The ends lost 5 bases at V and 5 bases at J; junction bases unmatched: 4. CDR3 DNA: TGTGCCAGCAGCCCATGGACAGGGTATGGCTACACCTTC. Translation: CASSPWTGYGYTF.

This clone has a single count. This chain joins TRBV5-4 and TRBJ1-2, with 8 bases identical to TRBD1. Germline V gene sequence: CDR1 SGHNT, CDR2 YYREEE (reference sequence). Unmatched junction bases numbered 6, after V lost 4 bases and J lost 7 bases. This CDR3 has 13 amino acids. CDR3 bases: TGTGCCAGCAGCCTGGACAGGGAGGGTGGCTACACCTTC. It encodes CASSLDREGGYTF.

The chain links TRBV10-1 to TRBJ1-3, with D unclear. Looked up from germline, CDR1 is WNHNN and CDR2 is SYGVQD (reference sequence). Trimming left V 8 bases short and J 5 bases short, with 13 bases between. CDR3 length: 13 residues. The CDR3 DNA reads TGCGCCAGCCATAGGGTTCGGCGAAACACCATATATTTT. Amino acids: CASHRVRRNTIYF.

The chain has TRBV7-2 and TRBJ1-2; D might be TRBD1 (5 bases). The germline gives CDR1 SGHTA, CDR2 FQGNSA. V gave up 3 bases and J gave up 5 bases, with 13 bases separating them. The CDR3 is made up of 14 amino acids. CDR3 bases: TGTGCCAGCAGCTTCTCCAGGGATAGATATGGCTACACCTTC. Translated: CASSFSRDRYGYTF.

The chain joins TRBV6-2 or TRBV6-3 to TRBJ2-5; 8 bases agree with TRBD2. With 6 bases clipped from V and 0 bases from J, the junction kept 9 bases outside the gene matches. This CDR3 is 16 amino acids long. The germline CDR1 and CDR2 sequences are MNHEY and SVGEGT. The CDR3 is CASSPHSGAYQETQYF. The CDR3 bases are TGTGCCAGCAGCCCCCATAGCGGGGCGTACCAAGAGACCCAGTACTTC.

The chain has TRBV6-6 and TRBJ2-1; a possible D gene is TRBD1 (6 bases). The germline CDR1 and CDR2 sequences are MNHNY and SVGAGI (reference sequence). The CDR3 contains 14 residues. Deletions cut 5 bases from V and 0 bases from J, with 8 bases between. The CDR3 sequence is CASSKGVSYNEQFF. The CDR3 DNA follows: TGTGCCAGCAGTAAGGGGGTCTCCTACAATGAGCAGTTCTTC.

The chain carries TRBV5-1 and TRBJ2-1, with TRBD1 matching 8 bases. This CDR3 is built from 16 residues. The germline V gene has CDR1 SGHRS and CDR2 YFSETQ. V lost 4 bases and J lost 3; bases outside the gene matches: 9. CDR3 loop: CASSDARTGNYNEQFF. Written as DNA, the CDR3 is TGCGCCAGCAGCGATGCACGGACAGGGAACTACAATGAGCAGTTCTTC.

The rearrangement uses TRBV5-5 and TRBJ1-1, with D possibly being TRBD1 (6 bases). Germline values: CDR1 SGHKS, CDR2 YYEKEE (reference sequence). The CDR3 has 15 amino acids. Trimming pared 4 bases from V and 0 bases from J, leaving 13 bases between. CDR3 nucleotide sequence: TGTGCCAGCAGCCCCGGACAGCCCCTGAACACTGAAGCTTTCTTT. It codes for CASSPGQPLNTEAFF.

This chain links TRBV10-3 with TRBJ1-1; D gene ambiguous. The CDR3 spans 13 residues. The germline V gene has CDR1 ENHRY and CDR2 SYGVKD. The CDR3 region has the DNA TGTGCGTCTCATATCGGCTCGAACACTGAAGCTTTCTTT. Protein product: CASHIGSNTEAFF.